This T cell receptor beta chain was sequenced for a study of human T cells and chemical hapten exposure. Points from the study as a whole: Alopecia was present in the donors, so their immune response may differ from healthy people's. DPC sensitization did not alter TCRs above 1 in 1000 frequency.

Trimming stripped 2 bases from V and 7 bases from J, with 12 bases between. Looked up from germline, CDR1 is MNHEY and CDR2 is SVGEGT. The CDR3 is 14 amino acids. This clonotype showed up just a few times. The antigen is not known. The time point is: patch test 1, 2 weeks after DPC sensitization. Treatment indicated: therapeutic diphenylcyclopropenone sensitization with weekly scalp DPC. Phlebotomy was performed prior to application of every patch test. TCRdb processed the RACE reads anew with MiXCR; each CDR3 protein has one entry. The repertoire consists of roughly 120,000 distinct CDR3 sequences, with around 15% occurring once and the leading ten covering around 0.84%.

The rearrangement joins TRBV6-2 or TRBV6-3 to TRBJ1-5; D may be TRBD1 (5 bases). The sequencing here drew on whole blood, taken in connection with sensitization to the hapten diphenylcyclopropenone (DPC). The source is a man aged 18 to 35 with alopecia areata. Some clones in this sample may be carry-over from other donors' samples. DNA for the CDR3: TGTGCCAGCAGTTACGACAGCGTCCGGCAGCCCCAGCATTTT. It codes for CASSYDSVRQPQHF.